These T cell receptor beta chains were read from a single sample in a study of shared clonotypes between healthy human individuals. The data were produced by immunoSEQ multiplex PCR, yet TCRdb's version contains in-frame clones alone and is incomplete. The sample holds about 2.4 million clones, under 95% seen once. The specimen was naive CD4+ T cells from PBMCs. The receptors originated from a man in his late teens or twenties in good health. Some clones in this sample may be carry-over from other donors' samples. The CDR3 runs from the conserved cysteine through the conserved F or W. D genes are given only for firm matches. Clone sizes are given selectively: once, few, many, or a class where the clone is expanded.

v_gene	j_gene	abundance	d_gene	CDR3aa	CDR3nt
TRBV18	TRBJ1-5	-	-	CASSPGVGNQPQHF	TGTGCCAGCTCACCCGGGGTAGGAAATCAGCCCCAGCATTTT
TRBV12-5	TRBJ2-5	once	TRBD1	CASGLTGVETQYF	TGTGCTAGTGGTCTGACAGGGGTAGAGACCCAGTACTTC
TRBV11-2	TRBJ1-4	-	-	CASSKRGLIEKLFF	TGTGCCAGCAGTAAGAGGGGCTTGATTGAAAAACTGTTTTTT
TRBV29-1	TRBJ1-1	-	-	CSAMTAPNTEAFF	TGCAGCGCCATGACGGCTCCGAACACTGAAGCTTTCTTT
TRBV13	TRBJ2-6	-	-	CASSLGVSGANVLTF	TGTGCCAGCAGCCTTGGGGTGTCTGGGGCCAACGTCCTGACTTTC
TRBV5-1	TRBJ2-6	-	-	CASSPGRTSGANVLTF	TGCGCCAGCAGCCCTGGACGGACCTCTGGGGCCAACGTCCTGACTTTC
TRBV27	TRBJ2-7	-	-	CASSQRQSSYEQYF	TGTGCCAGCAGTCAACGACAGAGCTCCTACGAGCAGTACTTC
TRBV7-2	TRBJ2-5	once	-	CASSLFGGPYQETQYF	TGTGCCAGCAGCTTATTCGGGGGTCCGTACCAAGAGACCCAGTACTTC
TRBV14	TRBJ2-3	once	TRBD2	CASSRKASGLTDTQYF	TGTGCCAGCAGCCGGAAAGCTAGCGGTCTCACAGATACGCAGTATTTT
TRBV6-4	TRBJ2-3	once	-	CASSEGGLTDTQYF	TGTGCCAGCAGTGAAGGAGGTCTCACAGATACGCAGTATTTT
TRBV19	TRBJ1-2	once	-	CASSMGGVGYTF	TGTGCCAGTAGTATGGGGGGTGTCGGCTACACCTTC
TRBV19	TRBJ1-5	-	-	CASMPRGIVSNQPQHF	TGTGCCAGTATGCCCCGGGGGATCGTAAGCAATCAGCCCCAGCATTTT
TRBV5-5	TRBJ1-2	-	TRBD1	CASSFERDSRF	TGTGCCAGCAGCTTTGAGAGGGACAGCCGCTTC
TRBV7-2	TRBJ1-2	-	TRBD1	CASSLAGGRGYTF	TGTGCCAGCAGCTTAGCAGGGGGCCGCGGCTACACCTTC
TRBV7-3	TRBJ2-1	-	-	CASSPSGTVEGYNEQFF	TGTGCCAGCAGCCCTTCGGGGACCGTAGAAGGCTACAATGAGCAGTTCTTC
TRBV7-2	TRBJ1-5	-	-	CASSSRWGNQPQHF	TGTGCCAGCAGCTCACGATGGGGGAATCAGCCCCAGCATTTT
TRBV9	TRBJ1-2	-	-	CASSVVNANYGYTF	TGTGCCAGCAGCGTAGTGAACGCTAACTATGGCTACACCTTC
TRBV5-1	TRBJ2-1	-	TRBD2	CASSKGAGGPSFSYNEQFF	TGCGCCAGCAGCAAGGGGGCGGGAGGGCCCTCTTTTTCCTACAATGAGCAGTTCTTC
TRBV6-5	TRBJ2-7	few	TRBD1	CASSDRGEQYF	TGTGCCAGCAGTGACAGGGGTGAGCAGTACTTC
TRBV18	TRBJ2-1	-	TRBD1	CASSPSDRVQPYNEQFF	TGTGCCAGCTCACCATCTGACAGGGTTCAACCCTACAATGAGCAGTTCTTC
TRBV4-1	TRBJ2-7	-	-	CASSHAGQKRLYEQYF	TGCGCCAGCAGCCATGCCGGACAGAAAAGGTTGTACGAGCAGTACTTC
TRBV25-1	TRBJ2-7	-	-	CASTDSQGRYEQYF	TGTGCCAGCACCGACAGTCAGGGCCGTTACGAGCAGTACTTC
TRBV18	TRBJ1-4	-	TRBD1	CASSPGRTGVEKLFF	TGTGCCAGCTCGCCTGGGCGGACAGGGGTTGAAAAACTGTTTTTT
TRBV10-3	TRBJ2-1	-	TRBD2	CAISELGTSGSHEQFF	TGTGCCATCAGTGAGCTAGGGACTAGCGGGAGTCATGAGCAGTTCTTC
TRBV5-1	TRBJ2-1	-	TRBD2	CASSLLAGGPTSNEQFF	TGCGCCAGCAGCCTGCTAGCGGGAGGGCCAACGAGCAATGAGCAGTTCTTC
TRBV19	TRBJ1-1	-	-	CASSIGVVMNTEAFF	TGTGCCAGTAGTATAGGTGTGGTCATGAACACTGAAGCTTTCTTT
TRBV27	TRBJ2-1	once	TRBD2	CASSRTRNEQFF	TGTGCCAGCAGTCGGACTAGGAATGAGCAGTTCTTC
TRBV10-1	TRBJ2-1	-	-	CASSTLEISYNEQFF	TGCGCCAGCAGTACCCTGGAGATCTCCTACAATGAGCAGTTCTTC
TRBV5-1	TRBJ2-1	-	-	CASSGPPLNEQFF	TGCGCTAGTTCTGGACCCCCCCTCAATGAGCAGTTCTTC
TRBV5-4	TRBJ2-2	-	-	CASSQDRSPGELFF	TGTGCCAGCAGCCAAGATCGGAGCCCCGGGGAGCTGTTTTTT
TRBV5-6	TRBJ1-2	-	-	CASSPPGSTGGGYTF	TGTGCCAGCAGCCCACCGGGATCAACCGGCGGTGGCTACACCTTC
TRBV5-8	TRBJ1-3	-	TRBD1	CASGPGTGNSGNTIYF	TGTGCCAGCGGTCCCGGGACAGGGAACTCTGGAAACACCATATATTTT